This T cell receptor beta chain is drawn from a study of blood T cell repertoires in COVID-19. About the study: There were acute and convalescent COVID-19 samples, and they came from the United States, Italy and Spain. From T cells, B-cell-depleted T cells, or PBMCs came the material, which was cDNA or gDNA.

Trimming shortened V by 8 bases and J by 3 bases, and 17 bases separated the two germline ends. The germline gives CDR1 SGHTA, CDR2 FQGNSA. CDR3 length: 16 amino acids. Per the study methods: Reference gene primers were amplified, and this amplification served to estimate nucleated cell counts. Sequencing was performed with immunoSEQ multiplex PCR; in TCRdb, only in-frame clones are kept and a portion is missing. The D gene and trimming were derived from the DNA, and the V and J assignments and clone size from that table. Counted here are 90,000 to 110,000 clones, about three quarters occurring once; the ten biggest clones make up approximately 19%. This clone occurred a few times.

The chain links TRBV7-2 to TRBJ1-6; no clear D gene. The TCR sequence derives from a woman aged 65 to 85 with acute or convalescent COVID-19. The sequenced sample was peripheral blood. The CDR3 bases are TGTGCCAGCGCCCTGGGAGGGAACATCTATAATTCACCCCTCCACTTT. Residues: CASALGGNIYNSPLHF. The entire variable domain, with the rest obtained from reference TRBV7-2 and TRBJ1-6, is as follows: GAGVSQSPSNKVTEKGKDVELRCDPISGHTALYWYRQSLGQGLEFLIYFQGNSAPDKSGLPSDRFSAERTGGSVSTLTIQRTQQEDSAVYLCASALGGNIYNSPLHFGNGTRLTVT.